The present TCR beta chain was sequenced within a study of T-cell reconstitution after alpha-beta-depleted transplantation in children. In germline, CDR1 is MNHEY, CDR2 SMNVEV (reference sequence). This CDR3 region has 12 residues. Unique molecular identifiers featured in how the TCRbeta library was prepared. TCRdb fed the PCR reads into MiXCR, producing one record per CDR3 protein. This table has roughly 220,000 distinct CDR3 sequences, about 8.8% appearing once. Points on this clonotype: A read error may account for a junction end that differs from germline.

V and J are TRBV27 and TRBJ1-4, with no clear D. The clonotype originates from a human donor who donated a stem cell graft to a child with SCID. Sequencing was performed on PBMCs from the stem cell graft donor, taken from the stem cell graft. CDR3 bases: TGTGCCAGTAGTTCGGCTAATGAAAAACTGTTTTTT. Translating gives CASSSANEKLFF.